The rows below give T cell receptor beta chains drawn from one sample of a study of shared clonotypes between healthy human individuals. This table comes from immunoSEQ multiplex PCR, and its TCRdb copy is limited to in-frame clones, with some not included. Seen here are under 600,000 clones, almost 97% observed once, and the top ten hold roughly 0.055%. Sequenced material: naive CD4+ T cells sorted from blood. These receptors all stem from a woman in her thirties in good health. Each CDR3 is given with its conserved first and last residue. A D gene is named only where the DNA matches it firmly. Only part of the rows carry a size: once, few, many, or a class if the clone is expanded.

D gene: TRBD1
V gene: TRBV9
J gene: TRBJ2-2
clone size: .
CDR3 protein: CASSPGTGTLSGELFF
CDR3 DNA: TGTGCCAGCAGCCCCGGGACAGGGACGTTGTCCGGGGAGCTGTTTTTT

D gene: .
V gene: TRBV7-8
J gene: TRBJ2-7
clone size: .
CDR3 protein: CASSLGNIGISSYEQYF
CDR3 DNA: TGTGCCAGCAGCTTAGGAAATATAGGCATAAGCTCCTACGAGCAGTACTTC

D gene: .
V gene: TRBV5-1
J gene: TRBJ2-7
clone size: .
CDR3 protein: CASSSGQAERTYEQYF
CDR3 DNA: TGCGCCAGCAGCTCTGGTCAAGCGGAGCGGACCTACGAGCAGTACTTC

D gene: TRBD1
V gene: TRBV28
J gene: TRBJ2-7
clone size: .
CDR3 protein: CASSLPQGVLDEQYF
CDR3 DNA: TGTGCCAGCAGTTTGCCACAGGGGGTGCTCGACGAGCAGTACTTC

D gene: TRBD2
V gene: TRBV19
J gene: TRBJ2-1
clone size: .
CDR3 protein: CASRAEVAGGNEQFF
CDR3 DNA: TGTGCCAGTAGGGCCGAAGTAGCGGGAGGGAATGAGCAGTTCTTC

D gene: TRBD1
V gene: TRBV28
J gene: TRBJ1-2
clone size: .
CDR3 protein: CASSLMGQGGGYTF
CDR3 DNA: TGTGCCAGCAGTTTGATGGGACAGGGAGGTGGCTACACCTTC

D gene: .
V gene: TRBV7-9
J gene: TRBJ2-1
clone size: .
CDR3 protein: CAVKGSNEQFF
CDR3 DNA: TGTGCCGTGAAGGGGAGCAATGAGCAGTTCTTC

D gene: .
V gene: TRBV6-5
J gene: TRBJ1-1
clone size: .
CDR3 protein: CASSPPRAPEAFF
CDR3 DNA: TGTGCCAGCAGTCCGCCACGGGCGCCTGAAGCTTTCTTT

D gene: TRBD1
V gene: TRBV25-1
J gene: TRBJ2-7
clone size: .
CDR3 protein: CASSELGGQGQYEQYF
CDR3 DNA: TGTGCCAGCAGTGAATTGGGGGGACAGGGCCAGTACGAGCAGTACTTC

D gene: .
V gene: TRBV6-1
J gene: TRBJ1-2
clone size: .
CDR3 protein: CASMLGNYGYTF
CDR3 DNA: TGTGCCTCCATGTTGGGCAACTATGGCTACACCTTC

D gene: TRBD1
V gene: TRBV27
J gene: TRBJ1-2
clone size: .
CDR3 protein: CASSLMAGGPRSGYTF
CDR3 DNA: TGTGCCAGCAGTTTAATGGCAGGGGGGCCCCGATCCGGCTACACCTTC

D gene: TRBD2
V gene: TRBV28
J gene: TRBJ2-2
clone size: once
CDR3 protein: CASSLGWGGTRELFF
CDR3 DNA: TGTGCCAGCAGTTTGGGCTGGGGAGGGACCCGGGAGCTGTTTTTT

D gene: .
V gene: TRBV2
J gene: TRBJ1-2
clone size: .
CDR3 protein: CASRSGPRHGYTF
CDR3 DNA: TGTGCCAGCAGGTCGGGCCCGCGGCATGGCTACACCTTC

D gene: TRBD2
V gene: TRBV28
J gene: TRBJ2-7
clone size: .
CDR3 protein: CASSFQLAGGYEQYF
CDR3 DNA: TGTGCCAGCAGTTTCCAACTAGCGGGAGGGTACGAGCAGTACTTC

D gene: .
V gene: TRBV27
J gene: TRBJ1-2
clone size: .
CDR3 protein: CASSLTMGYGYTF
CDR3 DNA: TGTGCCAGCAGTTTAACGATGGGGTATGGCTACACCTTC

D gene: .
V gene: TRBV28
J gene: TRBJ2-7
clone size: .
CDR3 protein: CASRLTGPYEQYF
CDR3 DNA: TGTGCCAGCAGATTGACAGGTCCCTACGAGCAGTACTTC

D gene: TRBD2
V gene: TRBV27
J gene: TRBJ2-5
clone size: .
CDR3 protein: CASRYNSGSGRETQYF
CDR3 DNA: TGTGCCAGCAGATACAATAGCGGGAGTGGGCGAGAGACCCAGTACTTC

D gene: TRBD2
V gene: TRBV7-3
J gene: TRBJ2-1
clone size: .
CDR3 protein: CASSLLAGEGEQFF
CDR3 DNA: TGTGCCAGCAGCTTACTAGCGGGAGAAGGTGAGCAGTTCTTC

D gene: TRBD1
V gene: TRBV5-1
J gene: TRBJ1-5
clone size: .
CDR3 protein: CASSPGTGNNQPQHF
CDR3 DNA: TGCGCCAGCAGCCCAGGGACAGGAAATAATCAGCCCCAGCATTTT

D gene: .
V gene: TRBV5-8
J gene: TRBJ1-1
clone size: .
CDR3 protein: CASSLEVRTEAFF
CDR3 DNA: TGTGCCAGCAGCTTGGAGGTCCGCACTGAAGCTTTCTTT

D gene: TRBD1
V gene: TRBV5-1
J gene: TRBJ1-6
clone size: once
CDR3 protein: CARRSTGRGSPLHF
CDR3 DNA: TGCGCCAGGAGATCGACAGGGCGTGGGTCACCCCTCCACTTT

D gene: TRBD2
V gene: TRBV6-5
J gene: TRBJ2-7
clone size: once
CDR3 protein: CASSSGHSGSGYEQYF
CDR3 DNA: TGTGCCAGCAGTTCGGGTCATAGCGGGAGCGGCTACGAGCAGTACTTC